These T cell receptor beta chains were read from a single sample in a study of blood T cell repertoires in COVID-19. Assay used: immunoSEQ multiplex PCR; TCRdb lists only in-frame clones, some missing. The sample contains approximately 190,000 clones, over 80% of which appear only once. The material sequenced was peripheral blood. These TCRs come from a woman aged 55-69 years with COVID-19, enrolled during active disease. The CDR3 runs from the conserved cysteine through the conserved F or W. The D gene is left open where the match is weak. Clone size appears in some rows only: once, few, many, or a class for an expanded clone.

cdr3_nt: TGTGCCAGCAGTCGCCTGGACACCTCCCATGGCTACACCTTC
cdr3_aa: CASSRLDTSHGYTF
clone_size: NA
j_call: TRBJ1-2
v_call: TRBV28
d_call: NA

cdr3_nt: TGTGCCAGTAGTTGGGGAGGGGGCAATCAGCCCCAGCATTTT
cdr3_aa: CASSWGGGNQPQHF
clone_size: NA
j_call: TRBJ1-5
v_call: TRBV19
d_call: NA

cdr3_nt: TGTGCCAGCAGCCTAGGACAGGGGGGAAAAAGTCTGTTTTTT
cdr3_aa: CASSLGQGGKSLFF
clone_size: NA
j_call: TRBJ1-4
v_call: TRBV5-6
d_call: TRBD1

cdr3_nt: TGTGCCAGCAGTAACCCCGGGGCGGGAGAAGAAAAACTGTTTTTT
cdr3_aa: CASSNPGAGEEKLFF
clone_size: NA
j_call: TRBJ1-4
v_call: TRBV6-5
d_call: NA

cdr3_nt: TGTGCCAGCAAACCGACTCTTACCAACACCGGGGAGCTGTTTTTT
cdr3_aa: CASKPTLTNTGELFF
clone_size: NA
j_call: TRBJ2-2
v_call: TRBV3-1/TRBV3-2
d_call: NA

cdr3_nt: TGTGCCTCACTAGCGGGAGGCGAGCAGTACTTC
cdr3_aa: CASLAGGEQYF
clone_size: NA
j_call: TRBJ2-7
v_call: TRBV30
d_call: TRBD2

cdr3_nt: TGTGCCAGCAATCCCGGGACTAGCGTGCGGAACACCGGGGAGCTGTTTTTT
cdr3_aa: CASNPGTSVRNTGELFF
clone_size: NA
j_call: TRBJ2-2
v_call: TRBV9
d_call: TRBD2

cdr3_nt: TGTGCCAGCAGTCGACCCCTCGACAGGGGAGGTTACGAAAAACTGTTTTTT
cdr3_aa: CASSRPLDRGGYEKLFF
clone_size: NA
j_call: TRBJ1-4
v_call: TRBV5-5
d_call: TRBD1

cdr3_nt: TGTGCCAGCACCCACACAGACTCTGGAAACACCATATATTTT
cdr3_aa: CASTHTDSGNTIYF
clone_size: NA
j_call: TRBJ1-3
v_call: TRBV6-6
d_call: NA

cdr3_nt: TGTGCCAGCAGTGGGGGGATCGGGGTTGGGGCCAACGTCCTGACTTTC
cdr3_aa: CASSGGIGVGANVLTF
clone_size: NA
j_call: TRBJ2-6
v_call: TRBV28
d_call: NA

cdr3_nt: TGCGCCAGCAGTGGACAGGGGGCGCGAGAGACCCAGTACTTC
cdr3_aa: CASSGQGARETQYF
clone_size: NA
j_call: TRBJ2-5
v_call: TRBV10-1
d_call: TRBD1

cdr3_nt: TGTGCCAGCAGCTTTATAGAGACCCAGTACTTC
cdr3_aa: CASSFIETQYF
clone_size: few
j_call: TRBJ2-5
v_call: TRBV5-8
d_call: NA

cdr3_nt: TGTGCCAGCAGCAAAGTCAGGGACTGGTATCAGCCCCAGCATTTT
cdr3_aa: CASSKVRDWYQPQHF
clone_size: NA
j_call: TRBJ1-5
v_call: TRBV21-1
d_call: NA

cdr3_nt: TGTGCCAGCAGTTGGAGGCCGGGGGATCAGCCCCAGCATTTT
cdr3_aa: CASSWRPGDQPQHF
clone_size: NA
j_call: TRBJ1-5
v_call: TRBV27
d_call: NA

cdr3_nt: TGTGCCAGCAGCTCAGGGACAGGGTTTAATGAAAAACTGTTTTTT
cdr3_aa: CASSSGTGFNEKLFF
clone_size: NA
j_call: TRBJ1-4
v_call: TRBV11-2
d_call: TRBD1

cdr3_nt: TGCGCCAGCAGCCAGAACGTCTTACTAGCGGGGGGCAATGAGCAGTTCTTC
cdr3_aa: CASSQNVLLAGGNEQFF
clone_size: NA
j_call: TRBJ2-1
v_call: TRBV4-1
d_call: TRBD2

cdr3_nt: TGTGCCAGCAGCGTAGCGGGGTTAAAACAAGAGACCCAGTACTTC
cdr3_aa: CASSVAGLKQETQYF
clone_size: NA
j_call: TRBJ2-5
v_call: TRBV9
d_call: NA

cdr3_nt: TGTGCCAGCAGTTATCTACCGGACAGGTCTAATGGCTACACCTTC
cdr3_aa: CASSYLPDRSNGYTF
clone_size: NA
j_call: TRBJ1-2
v_call: TRBV6-5
d_call: TRBD1

cdr3_nt: TGTGCCAGTAGTACCCCTAGCGGGGGGGCAGATACGCAGTATTTT
cdr3_aa: CASSTPSGGADTQYF
clone_size: NA
j_call: TRBJ2-3
v_call: TRBV19
d_call: TRBD2

cdr3_nt: TGTGCCAGCAGCTCCCGAGGGGGGGCGCGTTACACTGAAGCTTTCTTT
cdr3_aa: CASSSRGGARYTEAFF
clone_size: NA
j_call: TRBJ1-1
v_call: TRBV11-2
d_call: NA

cdr3_nt: TGTGCCAGCAGTTTAGGACAGGGGACTCCTCTACACGAGCAGTACTTC
cdr3_aa: CASSLGQGTPLHEQYF
clone_size: NA
j_call: TRBJ2-7
v_call: TRBV28
d_call: TRBD1

cdr3_nt: TGTGCCAGCAGCTTAGAAGGGGCCCTCAATCAGCCCCAGCATTTT
cdr3_aa: CASSLEGALNQPQHF
clone_size: few
j_call: TRBJ1-5
v_call: TRBV7-2
d_call: NA

cdr3_nt: TGTGCCAGCGGGCACGAGCAGTACTTC
cdr3_aa: CASGHEQYF
clone_size: NA
j_call: TRBJ2-7
v_call: TRBV7-2
d_call: NA

cdr3_nt: TGTGCCAGCAGTACACGACAGGGGTCGTACGAGCAGTACTTC
cdr3_aa: CASSTRQGSYEQYF
clone_size: NA
j_call: TRBJ2-7
v_call: TRBV6-5
d_call: TRBD1

cdr3_nt: TGTGCCTGGAACAGGGCCAACTATAATTCACCCCTCCACTTT
cdr3_aa: CAWNRANYNSPLHF
clone_size: NA
j_call: TRBJ1-6
v_call: TRBV30
d_call: NA

cdr3_nt: TGTGCCAGCAAACCCCGGGGACAGGGCTATCAGCCCCAGCATTTT
cdr3_aa: CASKPRGQGYQPQHF
clone_size: NA
j_call: TRBJ1-5
v_call: TRBV6-5
d_call: TRBD1

cdr3_nt: TGTGCCAGTAGTATAGGGACAGGGTTTCTGGGCTATGGCTACACCTTC
cdr3_aa: CASSIGTGFLGYGYTF
clone_size: once
j_call: TRBJ1-2
v_call: TRBV19
d_call: TRBD1

cdr3_nt: TGCGCCAGCAGCGGACCCGGAGGGCAAAGCACCGGGGAGCTGTTTTTT
cdr3_aa: CASSGPGGQSTGELFF
clone_size: NA
j_call: TRBJ2-2
v_call: TRBV5-1
d_call: NA

cdr3_nt: TGTGCCTGGAGTGTACGGAGCGAAGAGCAGTACTTC
cdr3_aa: CAWSVRSEEQYF
clone_size: NA
j_call: TRBJ2-7
v_call: TRBV30
d_call: NA

cdr3_nt: TGTGCCAGCAGCTTAGGGGCGGGTAACTACAATGAGCAGTTCTTC
cdr3_aa: CASSLGAGNYNEQFF
clone_size: NA
j_call: TRBJ2-1
v_call: TRBV11-2
d_call: NA

cdr3_nt: TGTGCCAGCAGTCCCGATCGGGACTGGAGAAACACCATATATTTT
cdr3_aa: CASSPDRDWRNTIYF
clone_size: NA
j_call: TRBJ1-3
v_call: TRBV28
d_call: NA

cdr3_nt: TGTGCCAGCAGTGACTCTCAAGGAGCTGAAGCTTTCTTT
cdr3_aa: CASSDSQGAEAFF
clone_size: few
j_call: TRBJ1-1
v_call: TRBV6-4
d_call: NA

cdr3_nt: TGTGCCAGCAGTTGGGGACAGCAGAGTCCTAATGAAAAACTGTTTTTT
cdr3_aa: CASSWGQQSPNEKLFF
clone_size: NA
j_call: TRBJ1-4
v_call: TRBV28
d_call: TRBD1

cdr3_nt: TGCGCCAGCACCAAACTAGCCGGGACAGGGGCCTACGAGCAGTACTTC
cdr3_aa: CASTKLAGTGAYEQYF
clone_size: NA
j_call: TRBJ2-7
v_call: TRBV10-2
d_call: TRBD1

cdr3_nt: TGTGCCAGCAGCTTGAGGACAGGGGGCCGAATCGGGTACGAGCAGTACTTC
cdr3_aa: CASSLRTGGRIGYEQYF
clone_size: NA
j_call: TRBJ2-7
v_call: TRBV7-6
d_call: TRBD1

cdr3_nt: TGTGCCAGCAGTAACAGGGGTGAAAAACTGTTTTTT
cdr3_aa: CASSNRGEKLFF
clone_size: NA
j_call: TRBJ1-4
v_call: TRBV6-2/TRBV6-3
d_call: TRBD1

cdr3_nt: TGTGCCATCAGCCCGGGACAGACTGAAGCTTTCTTT
cdr3_aa: CAISPGQTEAFF
clone_size: NA
j_call: TRBJ1-1
v_call: TRBV10-3
d_call: TRBD1

cdr3_nt: TGTGCCACCAGCAGAGATGTCCAGGGGGCGGTGGAGCAGTACTTC
cdr3_aa: CATSRDVQGAVEQYF
clone_size: NA
j_call: TRBJ2-7
v_call: TRBV15
d_call: TRBD1

cdr3_nt: TGTGCCAGCAGCCTCGGACTAGCGGGAGCGACGGGCCCATACGAGCAGTACTTC
cdr3_aa: CASSLGLAGATGPYEQYF
clone_size: NA
j_call: TRBJ2-7
v_call: TRBV21-1
d_call: NA